The clone carrying this T cell receptor (beta chain) was seen a few times. This record comes from a study of blood T cells in healthy people across ages. This CDR3 is built from 14 residues. CDR1 is DFQATT, CDR2 SNEGSKA, per germline (reference sequence). With V trimmed by 5 bases and J by 4 bases, 6 bases remained unmatched. A second PCR, run for about 7 to 11 cycles, used a sample-barcoded 5' primer plus a J-beta primer mix. MiXCR, run by TCRdb on the 5' RACE reads, gives a single entry per CDR3 protein. The sample carries about 670,000 distinct CDR3 sequences, roughly half recorded once. This clonotype was sampled from a woman of 80 years or more in good health. The chain is built from TRBV20-1 and TRBJ2-3, with TRBD2 matching over 10 bases. The sequenced sample was blood. The CDR3 loop reads CSALAGDASDTQYF. In DNA form, the CDR3 reads TGCAGTGCTCTAGCGGGAGATGCATCAGATACGCAGTATTTT.